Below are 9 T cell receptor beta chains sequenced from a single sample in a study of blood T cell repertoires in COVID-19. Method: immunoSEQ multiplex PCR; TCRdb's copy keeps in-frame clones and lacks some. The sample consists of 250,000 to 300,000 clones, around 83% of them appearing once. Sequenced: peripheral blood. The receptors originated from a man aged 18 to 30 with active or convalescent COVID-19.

Written as DNA, the CDR3 is TGTGCTTGGGCCCCTAACAGGGGAAACGAGCAGTACTTC. Protein: CAWAPNRGNEQYF. This chain connects TRBV12-5 to TRBJ2-7; 7 bases match TRBD1. This CDR3 has 13 amino acids. Trimming took 11 bases from V and 5 from J; bases not matched to a gene: 12. Germline assignment: CDR1 LGHNT and CDR2 FRNRAP.

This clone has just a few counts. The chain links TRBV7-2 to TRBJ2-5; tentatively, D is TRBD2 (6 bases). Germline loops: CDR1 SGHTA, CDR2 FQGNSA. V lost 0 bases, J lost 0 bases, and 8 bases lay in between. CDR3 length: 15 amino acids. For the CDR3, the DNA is TGTGCCAGCAGCTTAGCGGGAGGCTACCAAGAGACCCAGTACTTC. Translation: CASSLAGGYQETQYF.

The CDR3 region is CASRGGANTEAFF. CDR3 coding DNA: TGTGCCAGCAGAGGGGGGGCGAACACTGAAGCTTTCTTT. The chain links TRBV2 to TRBJ1-1; D might be TRBD1 (6 bases). V dropped 6 bases and J dropped 1 base, with 9 bases sitting between them. Germline loops: CDR1 SNHLY, CDR2 FYNNEI. CDR3 size: 13 residues.

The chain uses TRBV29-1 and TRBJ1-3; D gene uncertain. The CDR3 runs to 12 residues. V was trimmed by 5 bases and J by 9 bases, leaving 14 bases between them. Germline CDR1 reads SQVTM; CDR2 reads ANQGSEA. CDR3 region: CSVRLERGTIYF. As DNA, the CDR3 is TGCAGCGTTCGCTTGGAGCGAGGCACCATATATTTT.

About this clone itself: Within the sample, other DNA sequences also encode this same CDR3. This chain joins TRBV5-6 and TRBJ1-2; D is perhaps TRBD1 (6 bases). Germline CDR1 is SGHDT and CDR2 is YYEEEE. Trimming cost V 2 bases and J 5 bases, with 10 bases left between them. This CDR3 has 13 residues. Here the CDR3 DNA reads TGTGCCAGCAGCTTACAGGGTCCGTATGGCTACACCTTC. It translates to CASSLQGPYGYTF. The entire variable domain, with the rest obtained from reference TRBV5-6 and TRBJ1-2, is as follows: DAGVTQSPTHLIKTRGQQVTLRCSPKSGHDTVSWYQQALGQGPQFIFQYYEEEERQRGNFPDRFSGHQFPNYSSELNVNALLLGDSALYLCASSLQGPYGYTFGSGTRLTVV.

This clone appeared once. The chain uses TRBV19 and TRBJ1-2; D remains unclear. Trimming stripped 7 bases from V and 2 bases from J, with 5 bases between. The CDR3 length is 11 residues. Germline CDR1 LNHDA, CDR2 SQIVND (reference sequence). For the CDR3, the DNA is TGTGCCAGTACGGGGAACTATGGCTACACCTTC. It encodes CASTGNYGYTF.

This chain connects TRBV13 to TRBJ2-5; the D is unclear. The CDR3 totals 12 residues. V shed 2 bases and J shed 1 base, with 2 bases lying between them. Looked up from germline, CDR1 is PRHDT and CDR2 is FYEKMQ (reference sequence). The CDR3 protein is CASSLRQETQYF. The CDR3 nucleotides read TGTGCCAGCAGCTTACGCCAAGAGACCCAGTACTTC.

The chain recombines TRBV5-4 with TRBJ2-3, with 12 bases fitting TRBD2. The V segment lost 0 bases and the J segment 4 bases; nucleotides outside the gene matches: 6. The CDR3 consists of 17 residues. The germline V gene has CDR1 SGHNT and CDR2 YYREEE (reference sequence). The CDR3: CASSLAFLAGGADTQYF. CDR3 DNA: TGTGCCAGCAGCTTGGCCTTTCTAGCGGGAGGGGCAGATACGCAGTATTTT.

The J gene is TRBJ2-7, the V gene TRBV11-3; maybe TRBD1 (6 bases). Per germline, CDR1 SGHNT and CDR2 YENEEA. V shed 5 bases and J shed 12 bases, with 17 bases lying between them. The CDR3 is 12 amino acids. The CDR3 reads CASSHFSGDLYF. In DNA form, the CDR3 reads TGTGCCAGCAGCCATTTCTCAGGGGATTTGTACTTC.